Presented here are 14 T cell receptor beta chains from one specimen sequenced in a study of blood T cell repertoires in COVID-19. Only in-frame clones appear in the TCRdb table, and some are missing; sequencing was by immunoSEQ multiplex PCR. The table lists more than 150,000 clones, roughly 84% of them singletons. Sequences were obtained from PBMCs or T cells enriched from blood (not recorded which). All receptors derive from a woman between 55 and 75 years old who had recovered from COVID-19.

This chain joins TRBV3-1 (or the pseudogene TRBV3-2) and TRBJ2-2, with TRBD2 identical over 8 bases. This CDR3 is 16 amino acids long. Unmatched junction bases numbered 10, after V lost 3 bases and J lost 7 bases. The germline V gene encodes CDR1 LGHDT and CDR2 YNNKEL (reference sequence). The CDR3 is CASSHPGLGIGGELFF. CDR3 DNA sequence: TGTGCCAGCAGCCATCCGGGACTAGGAATCGGCGGGGAGCTGTTTTTT.

Turning to this clone: Other DNA variants within this sample encode the same CDR3. The CDR3 is CASSLDRDQPQHF. The CDR3 bases are TGTGCCAGCAGCTTAGATCGGGATCAGCCCCAGCATTTT. V usage is TRBV11-2 and J usage is TRBJ1-5, with D uncertain. In germline, CDR1 is SGHAT, CDR2 FQNNGV. The CDR3 consists of 13 residues. V lost 0 bases, J lost 5 bases, and 5 bases lay in between.

The rearrangement links TRBV6-5 to TRBJ2-7; the D is unclear. The CDR3 consists of 13 residues. Germline-derived CDR1 and CDR2 are MNHEY and SVGAGI. V was cut by 2 bases and J by 0 bases, with 5 bases left in between. This CDR3 is CASSYVNSYEQYF. The CDR3 DNA reads TGTGCCAGCAGTTACGTAAACTCCTACGAGCAGTACTTC.

The V gene is TRBV5-1, the J gene TRBJ2-1, with TRBD2 matching 14 bases. This CDR3 has 16 residues. With 4 bases clipped from V and 9 bases from J, the junction kept 9 bases outside the gene matches. The germline V gene has CDR1 SGHRS and CDR2 YFSETQ. The CDR3 is CASSGGTSGSFSEQFF. In DNA, the CDR3 is TGCGCCAGCAGCGGGGGGACTAGCGGGAGTTTTAGTGAGCAGTTCTTC.

The genes are TRBV6-5 and TRBJ2-7; D might be TRBD1 (6 bases). The CDR3 covers 13 residues. Looked up from germline, CDR1 is MNHEY and CDR2 is SVGAGI. Trimming pared 6 bases from V and 1 base from J, leaving 10 bases between. As DNA, the CDR3 is TGTGCCAGCAGACGGACAGCTTCCTACGAGCAGTACTTC. Its translation: CASRRTASYEQYF.

The V call is TRBV6-2 or TRBV6-3, the J call TRBJ1-6; possibly TRBD1 for D (5 bases). This CDR3 has 14 residues. Per germline, CDR1 MNHEY and CDR2 SVGEGT. Trimming pared 0 bases from V and 6 bases from J, leaving 6 bases between. The CDR3, as DNA: TGTGCCAGCAGTTACTCGACAGCTAATTCACCCCTCCACTTT. It yields the protein CASSYSTANSPLHF.

The DNA for the CDR3 is TGTGCCAGCAGTCAACGCCTGGGGCCTTACGAGCAGTACTTC. Amino acid sequence: CASSQRLGPYEQYF. The chain links TRBV28 to TRBJ2-7; weak D call: TRBD1 (5 bases). V lost 5 bases to trimming and J lost 4 bases, with 15 bases between them. The germline V gene has CDR1 MDHEN and CDR2 SYDVKM. CDR3 length: 14 amino acids. Combining the CDR3 with reference TRBV28 and TRBJ2-7 gives the whole variable domain DVKVTQSSRYLVKRTGEKVFLECVQDMDHENMFWYRQDPGLGLRLIYFSYDVKMKEKGDIPEGYSVSREKKERFSLILESASTNQTSMYLCASSQRLGPYEQYFGPGTRLTVT.

The chain recombines TRBV9 with TRBJ2-2; 11 bases are a match to TRBD2. The V segment lost 6 bases and the J segment 1 base; nucleotides outside the gene matches: 5. In germline, CDR1 is SGDLS, CDR2 YYNGEE. The CDR3 is 16 residues long. The CDR3 nucleotides are TGTGCCAGCATGCCTGGGACTAGCGGGAACACCGGGGAGCTGTTTTTT. It yields the protein CASMPGTSGNTGELFF.

The gene calls are TRBV14 and TRBJ1-6; 8 bases map to TRBD1. Germline V gene data show CDR1 as SGHDN and CDR2 as FVKESK. The CDR3 is 15 residues long. V was pared by 6 bases and J by 7 bases, with 8 bases of the junction left unmatched. Written as DNA, the CDR3 is TGTGCCAGCAGTCTTCTCAGACAGGGGAATTCACCCCTCCACTTT. Translated, it gives CASSLLRQGNSPLHF.

This chain joins TRBV5-1 and TRBJ1-1, with a weak D call TRBD1 (6 bases). Germline CDR1 reads SGHRS; CDR2 reads YFSETQ. V gave up 3 bases and J gave up 4 bases, with 13 bases separating them. This CDR3 comprises 14 residues. CDR3 coding DNA: TGCGCCAGCAGCTATATACAGGGAAGCACTGAAGCTTTCTTT. This sequence encodes CASSYIQGSTEAFF.

The chain combines TRBV3-1 (or the pseudogene TRBV3-2) with TRBJ1-6; the D is unclear. Germline lookup yields CDR1 LGHDT and CDR2 YNNKEL (reference sequence). The CDR3 is 14 residues long. V was shortened by 1 base and J by 6 bases, with 7 bases between the two germline ends. The CDR3 DNA reads as TGTGCCAGCAGCCAAGGCCAGGCTAATTCACCCCTCCACTTT. Encoded protein: CASSQGQANSPLHF.

The rearrangement links TRBV27 to TRBJ1-1; D unresolved. Between the trimmed V and J ends, which lost 2 bases and 1 base, there was a span of 5 bases. Per the germline V gene, CDR1 is MNHEY and CDR2 is SMNVEV (reference sequence). The CDR3 covers 13 residues. CDR3: CASSLSWNTEAFF. CDR3 sequence (DNA): TGTGCCAGCAGTTTAAGCTGGAACACTGAAGCTTTCTTT.

This clone was counted once. The chain joins TRBV5-1 to TRBJ1-2; D possibly corresponds to TRBD1 (5 bases). Trimming stripped 9 bases from V and 4 bases from J, with 16 bases between. The CDR3 runs to 13 residues. Germline loops: CDR1 SGHRS, CDR2 YFSETQ. The CDR3 loop reads CATGDGEAYGYTF. CDR3 DNA sequence: TGCGCCACCGGGGACGGGGAGGCCTATGGCTACACCTTC.

The chain joins TRBV10-3 to TRBJ2-3; 8 bases align to TRBD1. Germline V gene data show CDR1 as ENHRY and CDR2 as SYGVKD. The CDR3 spans 15 residues. After removal of 5 bases from V and 4 bases from J, the junction contained 8 bases not matched to a gene. The CDR3 protein is CAISTGQGRSDTQYF. The DNA of the CDR3 is TGTGCCATCAGTACCGGACAGGGCCGTTCAGATACGCAGTATTTT.